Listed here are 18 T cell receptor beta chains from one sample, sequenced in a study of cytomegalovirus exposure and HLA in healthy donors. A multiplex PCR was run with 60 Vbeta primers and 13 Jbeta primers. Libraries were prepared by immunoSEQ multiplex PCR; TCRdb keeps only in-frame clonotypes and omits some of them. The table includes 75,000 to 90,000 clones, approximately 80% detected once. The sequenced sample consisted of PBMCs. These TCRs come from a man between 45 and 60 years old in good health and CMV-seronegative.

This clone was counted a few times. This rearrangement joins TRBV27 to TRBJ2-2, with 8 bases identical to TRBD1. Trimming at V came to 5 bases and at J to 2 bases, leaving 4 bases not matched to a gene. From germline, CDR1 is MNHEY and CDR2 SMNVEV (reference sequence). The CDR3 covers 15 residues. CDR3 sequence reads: CASSPDRENTGELFF. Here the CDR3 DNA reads TGTGCCAGCAGTCCGGACAGGGAAAACACCGGGGAGCTGTTTTTT.

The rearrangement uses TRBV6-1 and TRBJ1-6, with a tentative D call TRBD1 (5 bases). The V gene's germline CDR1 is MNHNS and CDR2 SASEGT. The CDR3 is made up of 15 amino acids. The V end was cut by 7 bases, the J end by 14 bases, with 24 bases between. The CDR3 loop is CASIPTLGPGGSLHF. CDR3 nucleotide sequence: TGTGCCAGCATCCCCACACTCGGACCGGGGGGGTCCCTCCACTTT.

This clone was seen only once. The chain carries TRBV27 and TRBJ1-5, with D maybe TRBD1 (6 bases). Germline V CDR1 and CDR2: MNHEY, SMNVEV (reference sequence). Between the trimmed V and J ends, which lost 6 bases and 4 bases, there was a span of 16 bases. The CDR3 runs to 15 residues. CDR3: CASRPLDRLNQPQHF. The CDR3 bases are TGTGCCAGCAGGCCTCTTGACAGGCTTAATCAGCCCCAGCATTTT.

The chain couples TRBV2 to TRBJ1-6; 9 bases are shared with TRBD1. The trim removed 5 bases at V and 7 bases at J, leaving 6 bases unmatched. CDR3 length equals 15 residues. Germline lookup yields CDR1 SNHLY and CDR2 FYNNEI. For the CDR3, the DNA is TGTGCCAGCAGTCCGGGACAGGGTTTGAATTCACCCCTCCACTTT. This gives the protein CASSPGQGLNSPLHF.

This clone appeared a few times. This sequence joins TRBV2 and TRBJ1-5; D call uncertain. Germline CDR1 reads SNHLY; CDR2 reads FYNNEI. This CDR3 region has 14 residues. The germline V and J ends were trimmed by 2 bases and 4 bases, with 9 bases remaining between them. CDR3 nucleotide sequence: TGTGCCAGCAGTGAACACAGACCTAATCAGCCCCAGCATTTT. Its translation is CASSEHRPNQPQHF.

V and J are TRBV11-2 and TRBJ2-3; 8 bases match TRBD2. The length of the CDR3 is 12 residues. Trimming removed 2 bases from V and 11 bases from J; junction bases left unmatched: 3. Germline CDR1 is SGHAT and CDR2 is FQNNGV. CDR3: CASSLSGGVQYF. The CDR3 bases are TGTGCCAGCAGCTTATCGGGGGGGGTGCAGTATTTT.

This chain's CDR3 is CASRSGVTGELFF. The CDR3 nucleotides read TGTGCCAGCCGTAGCGGGGTTACCGGGGAGCTGTTTTTT. V usage is TRBV28 and J usage is TRBJ2-2; 8 bases are a match to TRBD2. Germline CDR1 is MDHEN and CDR2 is SYDVKM. The CDR3 spans 13 residues. Trimming at V came to 8 bases and at J to 5 bases, leaving 4 bases not matched to a gene.

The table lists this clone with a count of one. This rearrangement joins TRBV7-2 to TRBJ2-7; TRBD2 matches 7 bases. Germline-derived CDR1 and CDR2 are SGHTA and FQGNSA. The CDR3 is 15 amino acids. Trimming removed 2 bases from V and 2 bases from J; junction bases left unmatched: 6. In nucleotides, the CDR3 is TGTGCCAGCAGCTTAATACGGGGGGTGGCCTACGAGCAGTACTTC. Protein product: CASSLIRGVAYEQYF.

DNA of the CDR3: TGCGCCAGCAGCCAAGGGCCGGGCTCCTACGAGCAGTACTTC. Encoded protein: CASSQGPGSYEQYF. The J gene is TRBJ2-7, the V gene TRBV4-1; the D is unclear. The CDR3 totals 14 residues. The germline V gene encodes CDR1 MGHRA and CDR2 YSYEKL. With 1 base removed from V and 0 bases from J, the gap between germline ends came to 7 bases.

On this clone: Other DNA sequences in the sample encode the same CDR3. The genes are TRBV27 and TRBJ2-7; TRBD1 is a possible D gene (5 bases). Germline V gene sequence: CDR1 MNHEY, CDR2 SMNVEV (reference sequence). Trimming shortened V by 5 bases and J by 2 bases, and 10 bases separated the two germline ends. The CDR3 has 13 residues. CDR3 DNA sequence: TGTGCCAGCAGTACCCAAGGGGCCTACGAGCAGTACTTC. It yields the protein CASSTQGAYEQYF.

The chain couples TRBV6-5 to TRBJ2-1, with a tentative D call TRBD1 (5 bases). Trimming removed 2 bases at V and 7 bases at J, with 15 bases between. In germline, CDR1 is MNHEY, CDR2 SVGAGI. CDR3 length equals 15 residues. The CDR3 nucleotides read TGTGCCAGCAGTTACGCTAGGGGTGGATGGAATGAGCAGTTCTTC. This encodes CASSYARGGWNEQFF.

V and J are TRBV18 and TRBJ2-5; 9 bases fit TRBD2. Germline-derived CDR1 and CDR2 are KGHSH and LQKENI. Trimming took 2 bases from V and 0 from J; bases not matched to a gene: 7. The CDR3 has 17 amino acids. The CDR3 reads CASSPAMRGGDQETQYF. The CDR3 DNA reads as TGTGCCAGCTCACCAGCGATGCGGGGGGGAGACCAAGAGACCCAGTACTTC.

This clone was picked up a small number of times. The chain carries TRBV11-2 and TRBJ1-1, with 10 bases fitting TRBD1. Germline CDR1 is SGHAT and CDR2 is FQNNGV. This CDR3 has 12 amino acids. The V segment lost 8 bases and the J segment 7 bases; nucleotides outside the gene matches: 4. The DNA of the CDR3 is TGTGCCAGCGGGACAGGGGACATTGAAGCTTTCTTT. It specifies CASGTGDIEAFF.

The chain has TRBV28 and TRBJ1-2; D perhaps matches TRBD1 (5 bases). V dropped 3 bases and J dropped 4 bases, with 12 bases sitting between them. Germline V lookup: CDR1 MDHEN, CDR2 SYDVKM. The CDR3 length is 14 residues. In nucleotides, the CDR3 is TGTGCCAGCAGTTTGTTTCAGGGCGGCTATGGCTACACCTTC. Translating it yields CASSLFQGGYGYTF.

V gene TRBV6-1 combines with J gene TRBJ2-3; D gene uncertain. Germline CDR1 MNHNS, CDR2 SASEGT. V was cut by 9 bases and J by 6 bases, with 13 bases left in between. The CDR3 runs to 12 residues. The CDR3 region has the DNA TGTGCCAGTATGTCGTCGCGGGATACGCAGTATTTT. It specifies CASMSSRDTQYF.

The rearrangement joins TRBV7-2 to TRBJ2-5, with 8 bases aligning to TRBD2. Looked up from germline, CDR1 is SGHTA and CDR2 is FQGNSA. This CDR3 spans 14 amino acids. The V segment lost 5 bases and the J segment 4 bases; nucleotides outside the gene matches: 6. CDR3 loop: CASSPLSGGETQYF. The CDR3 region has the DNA TGTGCCAGCAGCCCACTGAGCGGGGGAGAGACCCAGTACTTC.

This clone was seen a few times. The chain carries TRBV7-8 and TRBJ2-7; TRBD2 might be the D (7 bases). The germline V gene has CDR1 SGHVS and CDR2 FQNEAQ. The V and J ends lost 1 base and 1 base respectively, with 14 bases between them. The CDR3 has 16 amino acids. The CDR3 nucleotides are TGTGCCAGCAGCTTAGAAGGGAGGGGGGTATCCTACGAGCAGTACTTC. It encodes CASSLEGRGVSYEQYF. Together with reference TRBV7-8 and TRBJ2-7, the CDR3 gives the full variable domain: GAGVSQSPRYKVAKRGQDVALRCDPISGHVSLFWYQQALGQGPEFLTYFQNEAQLDKSGLPSDRFFAERPEGSVSTLKIQRTQQEDSAVYLCASSLEGRGVSYEQYFGPGTRLTVT.

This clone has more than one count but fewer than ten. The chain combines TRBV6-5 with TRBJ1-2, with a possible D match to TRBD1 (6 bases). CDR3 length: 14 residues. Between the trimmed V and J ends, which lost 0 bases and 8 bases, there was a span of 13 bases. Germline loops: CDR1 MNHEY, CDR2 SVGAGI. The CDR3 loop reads CASSYSTGNPGYTF. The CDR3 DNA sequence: TGTGCCAGCAGTTACTCGACAGGAAACCCCGGCTACACCTTC.